This T cell receptor beta chain was sequenced in a study of T-cell memory formation after mild COVID-19 (dated by TCRdb to the early 2020s). Notes on the research overall: Most TCR sequence clusters were specific to one of the two donors. In a couple of donors, T-cell clones that expanded and contracted after mild COVID-19 were followed by sequencing TCRalpha and TCRbeta repertoires longitudinally. Two young, previously healthy adult volunteers made up the cohort, one male and one female. What the research found in general, with its limitations: The second-wave clones that peaked on day 37 were not confirmed to be SARS-CoV-2 specific. Some responding clones were detected in pre-infection memory, which suggested that pre-existing cross-reactive memory T cells had joined the SARS-CoV-2 response. Contracting CD4+ clones turned up mainly in the CM and EM memory subsets, whereas EMRA was where CD8+ clones were enriched. Only two mild cases were covered by the study, and larger cohorts that include severe cases with pre-infection samples were considered necessary. From day 15 to 85, contracting clones showed balanced CD4/CD8 phenotypes, whereas a second wave of clones that expanded from day 15 to 37 leaned towards CD4+.

The CDR3 has 16 amino acids, counting the end cysteine and phenylalanine. Only the CDR3 portion is preserved as DNA: 48 bases, with reading frame beginning at the first base. Compared with germline, V lacks 1 base and J lacks 0 bases; bases without a gene match: 3. The germline V gene (reference sequence) sets CDR1 to MNHEY and CDR2 to SMNVEV. TCRdb records Illumina NovaSeq 6000 as the sequencer. TCRalpha and TCRbeta cDNA libraries were constructed by 5'RACE with constant-segment primers, with sample barcodes and unique molecular identifiers being introduced. Trizol reagent was used to extract RNA from every sample. Libraries were amplified in two PCR steps, with a second sample barcode and Illumina TruSeq adapters added in the second step. Libraries were sequenced on an Illumina NovaSeq with 2 x 150 bp paired-end reads. As for how the authors treated the data: With migec v1.2.7, reads were demultiplexed and then collapsed into UMI-guided consensus sequences. Using mixcr v2.1.11, UMI consensuses were aligned to TRA and TRB V and J templates and then assembled into clonotypes. A clonotype was counted as expanded or contracted only when both edgeR and NoisET called the clonotype significant, with the noise models trained on biological replicates. For edgeR calls, the thresholds were a false discovery rate-adjusted p below 0.01 and a log2 fold-change of 1. As an exploratory analysis of dynamics, max-normalized trajectories of the 1000 most abundant clonotypes were examined with PCA combined with hierarchical clustering. Separately sequenced CD4+ and CD8+ repertoires were used to assign a CD4 or CD8 phenotype to each responding clone. Using fastp at Q25 and MiXCR, TCRdb reprocessed the public reads and kept productive beta chains. Rows are unified per CDR3 protein, each entry keeping the most common DNA and genes. Here the V and J calls rest on TCRdb's processing, not on the authors' analysis. The sample yields about 190,000 distinct CDR3 sequences; about a sixth were counted once. The ten biggest clones cover about 2.4% of the sample.

Ficoll-Paque density gradient centrifugation was the method used to isolate PBMCs. This clonotype has ten or more counts. Its binding antigen is unknown. No clone much larger than this one lies a single base away; base qualities are absent. This sequence uses TRBV27 and TRBJ2-1, with 7 bases matching TRBD2. The sample was PBMCs or a T cell subset sorted from them (not recorded which). This TCR derives from an adult woman who had mild COVID-19 (a few samples of this study predate the infection). The sample titles of this study are shuffled in the database, so cell type and time point are left out; the donor was told from shared clones. The sequence in DNA is TGTGCCAGCAGTTTATTGGGGGGGAGCTCCTACAATGAGCAGTTCTTC. It specifies CASSLLGGSSYNEQFF.